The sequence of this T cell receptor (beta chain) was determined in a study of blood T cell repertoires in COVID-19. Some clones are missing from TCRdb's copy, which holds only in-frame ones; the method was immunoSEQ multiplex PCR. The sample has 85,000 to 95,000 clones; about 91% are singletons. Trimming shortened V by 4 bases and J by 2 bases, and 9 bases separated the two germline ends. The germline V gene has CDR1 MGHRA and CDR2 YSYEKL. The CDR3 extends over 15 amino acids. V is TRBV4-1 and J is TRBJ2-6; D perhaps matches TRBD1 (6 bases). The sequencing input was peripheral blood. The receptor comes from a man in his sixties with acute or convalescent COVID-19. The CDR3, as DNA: TGCGCCAGCAGCCGCACAGGGACTGGGGCCAACGTCCTGACTTTC. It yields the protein CASSRTGTGANVLTF.